This record looks at one T cell receptor beta chain sequence and its context. Only in-frame clones appear in the TCRdb table, and some are missing; sequencing was by immunoSEQ multiplex PCR. The sample records roughly 28,000 clones, roughly 85% being singletons. The record originates from a study of cytotoxic CD8 clonotypes in ibrutinib-treated CLL. The sample consisted of PBMCs, taken after 24 months of ibrutinib treatment. The TCR was taken from a human donor with chronic lymphocytic leukemia.

Here the CDR3 DNA reads TGTGCCAGCAGTGAGGACAGGATCTCTGGAAACACCATATATTTT. Its protein is CASSEDRISGNTIYF. The rearrangement joins TRBV2 to TRBJ1-3; TRBD1 matches 7 bases. In germline, CDR1 is SNHLY, CDR2 FYNNEI. With V trimmed by 3 bases and J by 0 bases, 2 bases remained unmatched. This CDR3 is 15 amino acids long. The full variable domain, in which reference TRBV2 and TRBJ1-3 provide the parts outside the CDR3, is EPEVTQTPSHQVTQMGQEVILRCVPISNHLYFYWYRQILGQKVEFLVSFYNNEISEKSEIFDDQFSVERPDGSNFTLKIRSTKLEDSAMYFCASSEDRISGNTIYFGEGSWLTVV.